Sequencing of this T cell receptor (beta chain) was carried out in a study of T cells in Graves' hyperthyroidism and ophthalmopathy. Whole-study context: Peripheral blood samples were taken at initial diagnosis, prior to any treatment. Study outcomes and limitations: Expanded thyroid clonotypes (above 0.001) were mostly also found in blood.

Authors of the study amplified TCR beta CDR3 regions from RNA transcripts. The TCR CDR3 was amplified in a first-round RT-PCR using the HTBI primer set. TCRdb fed the multiplex PCR reads into MiXCR, producing one record per CDR3 protein. The sample lists hundreds of thousands of distinct CDR3 sequences; around 20% were seen once. The table lists this clonotype with a few counts. The antigen is undetermined. CDR1 and CDR2 from the germline V gene are SEHNR and FQNEAQ (reference sequence). The CDR3 length is 17 residues. V shed 5 bases, J shed 3 bases, and the junction held 16 bases outside the gene matches.

The V gene is TRBV7-9, the J gene TRBJ2-7; 7 nucleotides align to TRBD1. The specimen sequenced was blood. This clonotype was sampled from a man aged 25-40 years with Graves' ophthalmopathy. The CDR3 nucleotides are TGTGCCAGCAGCCCGAGACGGCGGCAGGGGGTCGACTACGAGCAGTACTTC. Its translation is CASSPRRRQGVDYEQYF. The full variable domain, its missing parts supplied by reference TRBV7-9 and TRBJ2-7, is DTGVSQNPRHKITKRGQNVTFRCDPISEHNRLYWYRQTLGQGPEFLTYFQNEAQLEKSRLLSDRFSAERPKGSFSTLEIQRTEQGDSAMYLCASSPRRRQGVDYEQYFGPGTRLTVT.